What follows describes a single T cell receptor (beta chain). V dropped 6 bases and J dropped 4; count of bases not matched to a gene: 8. The CDR3 covers 15 residues. In germline, CDR1 is LGHNA, CDR2 YNFKEQ. The data originate from a study of blood T cell repertoires in COVID-19. Study summary: The United States, Italy and Spain were the sources of the acute and convalescent COVID-19 samples. T cells, B-cell-depleted T cells, or PBMCs supplied cDNA or gDNA.

Authors' processing steps: Reference gene primers were amplified, and this amplification served to estimate nucleated cell counts. The protocol was immunoSEQ multiplex PCR, while the TCRdb copy is restricted to in-frame clones and leaves out a portion. That table is the source of V, J and clone size, and D and trimming were worked out from the DNA. Of about 43,000 clones detected, 86% appear once; the ten largest clones hold roughly 7.6%. V and J are TRBV4-2 and TRBJ2-1, with 8 positions matching TRBD1. Source material: peripheral blood. This receptor was identified in a man in his sixties with active COVID-19. CDR3 bases: TGTGCCAGCAGGGAAAACAGGGGGTCATACAATGAGCAGTTCTTC. It codes for CASRENRGSYNEQFF.